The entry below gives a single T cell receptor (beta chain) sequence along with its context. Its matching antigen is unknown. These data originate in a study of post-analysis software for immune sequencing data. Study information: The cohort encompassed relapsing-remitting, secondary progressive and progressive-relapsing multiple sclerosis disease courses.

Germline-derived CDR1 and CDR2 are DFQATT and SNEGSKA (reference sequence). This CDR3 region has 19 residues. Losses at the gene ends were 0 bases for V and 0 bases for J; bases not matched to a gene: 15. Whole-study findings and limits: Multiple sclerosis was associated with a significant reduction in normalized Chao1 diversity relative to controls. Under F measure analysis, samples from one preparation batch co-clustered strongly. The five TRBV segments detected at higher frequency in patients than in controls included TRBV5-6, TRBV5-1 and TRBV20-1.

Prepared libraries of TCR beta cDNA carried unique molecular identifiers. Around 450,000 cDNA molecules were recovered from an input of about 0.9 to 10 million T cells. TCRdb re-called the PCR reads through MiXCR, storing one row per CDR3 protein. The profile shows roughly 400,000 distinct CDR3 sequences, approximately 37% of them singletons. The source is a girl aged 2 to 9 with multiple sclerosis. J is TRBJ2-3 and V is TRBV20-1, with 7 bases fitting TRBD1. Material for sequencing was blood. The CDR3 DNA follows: TGCAGTGCTAGAGAAAAGGGACAGAGGCTCCGGTATAGCACAGATACGCAGTATTTT. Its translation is CSAREKGQRLRYSTDTQYF.